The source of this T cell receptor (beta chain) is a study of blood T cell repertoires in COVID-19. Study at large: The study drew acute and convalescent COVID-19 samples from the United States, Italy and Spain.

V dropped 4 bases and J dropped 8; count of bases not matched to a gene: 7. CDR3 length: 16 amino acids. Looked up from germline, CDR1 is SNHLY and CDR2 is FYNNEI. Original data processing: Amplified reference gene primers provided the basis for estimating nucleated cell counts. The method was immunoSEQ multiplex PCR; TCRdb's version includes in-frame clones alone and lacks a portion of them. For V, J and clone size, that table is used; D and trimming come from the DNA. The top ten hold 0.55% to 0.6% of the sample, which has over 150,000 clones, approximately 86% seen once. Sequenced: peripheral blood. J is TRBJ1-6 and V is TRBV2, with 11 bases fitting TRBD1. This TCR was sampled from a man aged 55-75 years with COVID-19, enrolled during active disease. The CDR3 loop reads CASSVAGTGGYSPLHF. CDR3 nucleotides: TGTGCCAGCAGTGTAGCCGGGACAGGGGGTTATTCACCCCTCCACTTT.